The TCR beta chain under discussion was sequenced for a study of T cells expressing NK-cell markers. Study as a whole: It was sorted CD3+CD56-NKG2C+, CD3+CD56+NKG2C- and CD3+CD56+NKG2C+ T cells that provided the TCR beta repertoires. With respect to HCMV, most of the eight sequenced donors were seropositive, and one was seronegative.

The length of the CDR3 is 14 residues. The germline V gene has CDR1 MNHEY and CDR2 SMNVEV (reference sequence). Whole-study results and caveats: Topping the CD3+CD56-NKG2C+ fraction as well were these clonotypes, in several donors.

A note on this clonotype: As yet, its antigen is unknown.

In generating TCR beta cDNA, 5'RACE template switching with UMIs was used. No DNA is given; TCRdb re-called the 5' RACE reads and lists each CDR3 protein once. In all, the sample yields more than 120,000 distinct CDR3 sequences. This receptor was identified in a man aged 18-30 years in good health. V is TRBV27 and J is TRBJ2-7; the D call from TCRdb, TRBD1, cannot be confirmed without DNA. Material: blood T cells: a sorted CD56 or NKG2C T cell subset, CD4+ or CD8+ T cells, or bulk PBMC T cells (not recorded which). The CDR3 protein is CASRPGTGHYEQYF.